This TCR beta chain appears in the sequencing data of a study of T cell responses to AZD1222 COVID-19 vaccine. General study findings and limits: Vaccination with two AZD1222 doses was followed by a rise in Spike-specific TCR breadth and depth.

The table came from immunoSEQ multiplex PCR; TCRdb's copy has only in-frame clones and leaves some out. The table lists approximately 120,000 clones, about 92% of them singletons. Trimming took off 1 base at V and 2 bases at J, with 9 bases between the two ends. Germline V lookup: CDR1 KGHSH, CDR2 LQKENI. This CDR3 is 15 amino acids long. Note on this clone: Its specificity is not known.

This TCR derives from an adult in good health. The chain combines TRBV18 with TRBJ1-3; D uncertain. Specimen: peripheral blood, collected on day 0 of AZD1222 vaccination. CDR3 sequence: CASSPRAETGNTIYF. In nucleotides, the CDR3 is TGTGCCAGCTCACCACGGGCAGAGACTGGAAACACCATATATTTT. Drawing the rest from reference TRBV18 and TRBJ1-3, the complete variable domain is NAGVMQNPRHLVRRRGQEARLRCSPMKGHSHVYWYRQLPEEGLKFMVYLQKENIIDESGMPKERFSAEFPKEGPSILRIQQVVRGDSAAYFCASSPRAETGNTIYFGEGSWLTVV.